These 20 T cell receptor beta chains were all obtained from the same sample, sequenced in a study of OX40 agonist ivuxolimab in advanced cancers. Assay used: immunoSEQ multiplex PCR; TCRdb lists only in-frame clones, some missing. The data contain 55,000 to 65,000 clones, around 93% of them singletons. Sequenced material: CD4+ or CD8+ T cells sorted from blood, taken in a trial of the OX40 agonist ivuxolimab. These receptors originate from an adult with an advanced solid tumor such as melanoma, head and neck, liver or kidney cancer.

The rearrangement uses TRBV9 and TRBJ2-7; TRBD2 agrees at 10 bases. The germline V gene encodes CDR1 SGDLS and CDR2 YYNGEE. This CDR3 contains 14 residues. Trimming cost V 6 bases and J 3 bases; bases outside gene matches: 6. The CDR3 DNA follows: TGTGCCAGCATTCGGACTAGCGGAATCTACGAGCAGTACTTC. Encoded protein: CASIRTSGIYEQYF.

The CDR3 here is CASSPRLAGAYEQYF. The CDR3 coding sequence is TGTGCCAGCAGTCCCAGACTAGCGGGTGCCTACGAGCAGTACTTC. V is TRBV27 and J is TRBJ2-7; 10 bases agree with TRBD2. The V and J ends lost 5 bases and 2 bases, in that order; junction bases with no gene match: 6. The CDR3 spans 15 residues. Germline CDR1 and CDR2: MNHEY and SMNVEV (reference sequence).

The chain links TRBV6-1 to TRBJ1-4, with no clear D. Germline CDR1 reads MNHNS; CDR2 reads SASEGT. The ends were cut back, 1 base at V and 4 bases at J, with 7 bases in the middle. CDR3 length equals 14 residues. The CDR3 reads CASSEGGINEKLFF. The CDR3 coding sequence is TGTGCCAGCAGTGAAGGAGGGATTAATGAAAAACTGTTTTTT.

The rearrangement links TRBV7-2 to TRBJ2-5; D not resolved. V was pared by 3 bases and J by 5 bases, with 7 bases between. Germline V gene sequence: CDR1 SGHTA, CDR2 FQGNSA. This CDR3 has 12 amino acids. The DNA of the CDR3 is TGTGCCAGCAGCTTTCGCGCTGAGACCCAGTACTTC. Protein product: CASSFRAETQYF.

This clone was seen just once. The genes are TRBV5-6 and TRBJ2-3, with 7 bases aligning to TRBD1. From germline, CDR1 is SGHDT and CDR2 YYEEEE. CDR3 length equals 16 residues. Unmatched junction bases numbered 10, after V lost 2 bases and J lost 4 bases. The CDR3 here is CASSFRGTAGADTQYF. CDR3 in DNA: TGTGCCAGCAGCTTTAGGGGGACAGCCGGGGCAGATACGCAGTATTTT.

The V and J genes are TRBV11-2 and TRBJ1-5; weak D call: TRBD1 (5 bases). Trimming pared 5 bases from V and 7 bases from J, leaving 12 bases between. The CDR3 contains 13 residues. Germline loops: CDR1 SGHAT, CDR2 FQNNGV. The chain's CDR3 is CASSMGDGQPQHF. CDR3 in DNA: TGTGCCAGCAGCATGGGGGATGGGCAGCCCCAGCATTTT.

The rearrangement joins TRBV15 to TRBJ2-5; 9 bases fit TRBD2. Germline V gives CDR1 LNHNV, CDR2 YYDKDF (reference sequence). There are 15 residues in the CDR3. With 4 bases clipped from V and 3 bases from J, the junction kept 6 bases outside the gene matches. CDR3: CATSKRTSVEETQYF. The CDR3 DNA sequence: TGTGCCACCAGCAAAAGGACTAGCGTTGAAGAGACCCAGTACTTC.

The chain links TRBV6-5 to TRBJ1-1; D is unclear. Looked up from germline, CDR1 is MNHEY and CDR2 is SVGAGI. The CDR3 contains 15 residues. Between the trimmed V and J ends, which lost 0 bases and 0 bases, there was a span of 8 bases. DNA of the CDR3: TGTGCCAGCAGTTACTCGCAAGCTATGAACACTGAAGCTTTCTTT. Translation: CASSYSQAMNTEAFF.

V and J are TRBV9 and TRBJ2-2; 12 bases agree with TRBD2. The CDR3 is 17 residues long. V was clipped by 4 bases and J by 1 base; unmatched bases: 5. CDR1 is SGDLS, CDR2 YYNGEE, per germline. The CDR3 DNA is TGTGCCAGCAGCCTCCGACTAGCGGGAGTGAACACCGGGGAGCTGTTTTTT. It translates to CASSLRLAGVNTGELFF.

The CDR3 loop reads CASSGRNTGELFF. The CDR3 nucleotides read TGTGCCAGCAGTGGAAGAAACACCGGGGAGCTGTTTTTT. The chain recombines TRBV25-1 with TRBJ2-2; D is unclear. The CDR3 loop spans 13 amino acids. The V end was cut by 4 bases, the J end by 2 bases, with 5 bases between. The germline V gene encodes CDR1 MGHDK and CDR2 SYGVNS. The variable domain in full, completed from reference TRBV25-1 and TRBJ2-2, reads EADIYQTPRYLVIGTGKKITLECSQTMGHDKMYWYQQDPGMELHLIHYSYGVNSTEKGDLSSESTVSRIRTEHFPLTLESARPSHTSQYLCASSGRNTGELFFGEGSRLTVL.

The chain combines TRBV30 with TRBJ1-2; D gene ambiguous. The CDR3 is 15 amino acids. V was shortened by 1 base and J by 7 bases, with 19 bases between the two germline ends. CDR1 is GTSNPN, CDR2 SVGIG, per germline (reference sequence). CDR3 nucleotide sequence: TGTGCCTGGAGTGCGGCGGGGTGGGCAGTTCCTGGCTACACCTTC. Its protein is CAWSAAGWAVPGYTF.

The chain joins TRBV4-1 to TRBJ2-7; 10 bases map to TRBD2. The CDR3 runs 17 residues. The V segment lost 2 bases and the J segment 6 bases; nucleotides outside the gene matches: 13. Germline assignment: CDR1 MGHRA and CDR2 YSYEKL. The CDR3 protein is CASSQSLVSGRALEQYF. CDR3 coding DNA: TGCGCCAGCAGCCAATCTCTTGTGAGCGGGAGGGCCCTCGAGCAGTACTTC.

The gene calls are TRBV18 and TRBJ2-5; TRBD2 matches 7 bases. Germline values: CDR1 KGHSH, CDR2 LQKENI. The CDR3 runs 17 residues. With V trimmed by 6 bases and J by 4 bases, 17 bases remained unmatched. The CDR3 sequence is CASSPAGEPQRAETQYF. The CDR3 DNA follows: TGTGCCAGCTCCCCCGCGGGAGAACCCCAGCGGGCAGAGACCCAGTACTTC.

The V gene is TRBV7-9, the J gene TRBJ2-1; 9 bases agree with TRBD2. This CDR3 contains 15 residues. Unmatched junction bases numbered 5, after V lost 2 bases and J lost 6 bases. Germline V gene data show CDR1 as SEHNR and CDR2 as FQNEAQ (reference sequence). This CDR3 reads CASSLWLSGSNEQFF. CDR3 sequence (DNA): TGTGCCAGCAGCTTATGGCTTAGCGGGAGCAATGAGCAGTTCTTC.

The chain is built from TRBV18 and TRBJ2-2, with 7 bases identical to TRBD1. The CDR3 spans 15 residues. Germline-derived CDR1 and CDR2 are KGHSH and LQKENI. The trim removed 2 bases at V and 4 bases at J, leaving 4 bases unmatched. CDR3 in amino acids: CASSPETGTTGELFF. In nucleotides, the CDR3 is TGTGCCAGCTCACCAGAGACAGGGACCACCGGGGAGCTGTTTTTT.

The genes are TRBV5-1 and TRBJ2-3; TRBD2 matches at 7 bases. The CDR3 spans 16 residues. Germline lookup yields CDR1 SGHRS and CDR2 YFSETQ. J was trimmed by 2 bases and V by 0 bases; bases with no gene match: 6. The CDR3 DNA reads TGCGCCAGCAGCTTGGCTGATCTAGCGGTCACAGATACGCAGTATTTT. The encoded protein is CASSLADLAVTDTQYF.

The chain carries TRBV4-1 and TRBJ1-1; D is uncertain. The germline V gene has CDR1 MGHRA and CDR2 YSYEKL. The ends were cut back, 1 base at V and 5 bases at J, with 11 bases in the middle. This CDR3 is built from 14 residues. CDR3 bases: TGCGCCAGCAGCCAAGCTGAGGTGGGAACTGAAGCTTTCTTT. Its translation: CASSQAEVGTEAFF.

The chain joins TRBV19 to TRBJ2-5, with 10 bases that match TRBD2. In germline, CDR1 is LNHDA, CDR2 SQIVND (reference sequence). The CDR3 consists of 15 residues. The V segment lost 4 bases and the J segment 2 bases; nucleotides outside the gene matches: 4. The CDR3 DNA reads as TGTGCCAGTAGTAGAGGACTAGCGGTACAAGAGACCCAGTACTTC. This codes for CASSRGLAVQETQYF.

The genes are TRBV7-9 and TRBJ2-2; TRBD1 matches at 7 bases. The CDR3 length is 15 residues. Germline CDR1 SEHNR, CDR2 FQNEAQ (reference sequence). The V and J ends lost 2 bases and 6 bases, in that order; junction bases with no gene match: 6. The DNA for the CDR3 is TGTGCCAGCAGCTTAAGAGGGACAGTGCCCGGGGAGCTGTTTTTT. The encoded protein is CASSLRGTVPGELFF.

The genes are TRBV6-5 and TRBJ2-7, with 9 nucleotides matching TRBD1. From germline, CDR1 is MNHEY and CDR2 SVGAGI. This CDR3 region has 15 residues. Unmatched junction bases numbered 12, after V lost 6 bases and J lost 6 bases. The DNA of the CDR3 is TGTGCCAGCAGGGGACAGGGCCCCTTGGGGGCCGAGCAGTACTTC. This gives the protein CASRGQGPLGAEQYF.